This entry lists 18 T cell receptor beta chains sequenced from one sample in a study of blood T cells in healthy people across ages. Next came a second PCR, run for about 7 to 12 cycles, which used a sample-barcoded 5' primer along with a J-beta primer mix. TCRdb processed the 5' RACE reads anew with MiXCR; each CDR3 protein has one entry. The table shows 800,000 to 950,000 distinct CDR3 sequences, with around 34% occurring only once. Material: blood. These receptors were collected from a man between 18 and 29 years old in good health.

Comment on this clonotype: Being one base from a much bigger clone, this may be a read error. The chain has TRBV20-1 and TRBJ2-3; no reliable D call. Germline V lookup: CDR1 DFQATT, CDR2 SNEGSKA (reference sequence). There are 13 residues in the CDR3. V lost 4 bases and J 2 bases, leaving 10 bases between the germline ends. CDR3 amino acids: CSAKGSPTDTQYF. CDR3 bases: TGCAGTGCTAAGGGTTCACCCACAGATACGCAGTATTTT.

The chain uses TRBV6-2 or TRBV6-3 and TRBJ2-3; perhaps TRBD1 as D (5 bases). The germline V and J ends were trimmed by 6 bases and 4 bases, with 8 bases remaining between them. The V gene's germline CDR1 is MNHEY and CDR2 SVGEGT. The CDR3 consists of 12 residues. The CDR3 protein is CASSRQSDTQYF. CDR3 sequence (DNA): TGTGCCAGCAGCCGACAGTCAGATACGCAGTATTTT.

This clonotype was detected a few times. This chain joins TRBV18 and TRBJ1-1; 9 nucleotides line up with TRBD1. V lost 2 bases to trimming and J lost 6 bases; unmatched junction nucleotides: 10. The CDR3 extends over 16 amino acids. CDR1 is KGHSH and CDR2 is LQKENI in the germline V gene. The CDR3 bases are TGTGCCAGCTCACCAGCCCCCGGGACAGGGACCCCTGAAGCTTTCTTT. Translating it yields CASSPAPGTGTPEAFF.

This sequence joins TRBV4-2 and TRBJ1-2; D not resolved. CDR1 and CDR2 (germline): LGHNA, YNFKEQ. Trimming shortened V by 0 bases and J by 4 bases, and 9 bases separated the two germline ends. The CDR3 sequence is 14 residues long. CDR3 residues: CASSQEAWTYGYTF. CDR3 sequence (DNA): TGTGCCAGCAGCCAAGAGGCGTGGACCTATGGCTACACCTTC.

Notes on this clonotype: Because it lacks the conserved phenylalanine or tryptophan at the end, this CDR3 is likely a read error. The rearrangement links TRBV28 to TRBJ1-1, with D unclear. This CDR3 region has 14 residues. Trimming stripped 2 bases from V and 6 bases from J, with 13 bases between. Looked up from germline, CDR1 is MDHEN and CDR2 is SYDVKM. The CDR3 protein is CASSLRSAWAEAFS. CDR3 sequence (DNA): TGTGCCAGCAGTTTACGCTCAGCCTGGGCTGAAGCTTTCTCT.

This chain uses TRBV6-6 with TRBJ1-4; TRBD1 matches at 9 bases. Germline CDR1 and CDR2: MNHNY and SVGAGI (reference sequence). The CDR3 covers 15 residues. The J segment lost 5 bases and the V segment lost 2 bases, leaving 3 bases of the junction unmatched. CDR3: CASSYLGTGNEKLFF. CDR3 DNA: TGTGCCAGCAGTTACCTCGGGACAGGGAATGAAAAACTGTTTTTT.

The V gene is TRBV5-1, the J gene TRBJ2-5; 8 bases fit TRBD2. Germline V gives CDR1 SGHRS, CDR2 YFSETQ. The CDR3 is made up of 16 amino acids. J was trimmed by 1 base and V by 2 bases; bases with no gene match: 7. The CDR3 reads CASSLGSGTSQETQYF. The CDR3 DNA follows: TGCGCCAGCAGCTTAGGGTCCGGGACTAGCCAAGAGACCCAGTACTTC.

This clonotype was detected many times. The chain employs TRBV4-1 and TRBJ2-5; D is ambiguous. V dropped 4 bases and J dropped 5 bases, with 11 bases sitting between them. The CDR3 sequence is 13 residues long. Per germline, CDR1 MGHRA and CDR2 YSYEKL. DNA for the CDR3: TGCGCCAGCAGCCGAGCAGAGGCGGAGACCCAGTACTTC. As protein: CASSRAEAETQYF.

This chain joins TRBV5-1 and TRBJ1-1, with 7 bases that match TRBD1. The CDR3 runs 14 residues. After removal of 4 bases from V and 4 bases from J, the junction contained 7 bases not matched to a gene. Germline CDR1 reads SGHRS; CDR2 reads YFSETQ. The CDR3, as DNA: TGCGCCAGCAGCCCGGTGACAGGGTCCACTGAAGCTTTCTTT. Translated: CASSPVTGSTEAFF.

This clonotype was counted only a few times. This chain connects TRBV7-9 to TRBJ1-2, with 8 positions matching TRBD1. Germline V gene data show CDR1 as SEHNR and CDR2 as FQNEAQ (reference sequence). There are 16 residues in the CDR3. The J segment lost 2 bases and the V segment lost 3 bases, leaving 8 bases of the junction unmatched. The CDR3 is CASSFAAGQENYGYTF. CDR3 coding DNA: TGTGCCAGCAGCTTCGCGGCGGGACAGGAAAACTATGGCTACACCTTC.

This chain uses TRBV13 with TRBJ2-5; D is unclear. The CDR3 totals 14 residues. Germline values: CDR1 PRHDT, CDR2 FYEKMQ (reference sequence). V lost 5 bases, J lost 2 bases, and 12 bases lay in between. The CDR3 loop reads CASSPHLLQETQYF. The CDR3 DNA reads TGTGCCAGCAGCCCACATCTACTTCAAGAGACCCAGTACTTC. The whole variable domain, remainder taken from reference TRBV13 and TRBJ2-5, is AAGVIQSPRHLIKEKRETATLKCYPIPRHDTVYWYQQGPGQDPQFLISFYEKMQSDKGSIPDRFSAQQFSDYHSELNMSSLELGDSALYFCASSPHLLQETQYFGPGTRLLVL.

The chain couples TRBV11-1 to TRBJ2-3; tentative D call: TRBD1 (5 bases). CDR1 SGHAT and CDR2 FQDESV come from the germline V gene (reference sequence). This CDR3 spans 16 amino acids. V was shortened by 0 bases and J by 2 bases, with 12 bases between the two germline ends. CDR3 nucleotide sequence: TGTGCCAGCAGCTTAGCGCGCAGGGCTTCCACAGATACGCAGTATTTT. This translates into CASSLARRASTDTQYF.

V gene TRBV4-1 combines with J gene TRBJ2-7; 11 bases fit TRBD1. The germline gives CDR1 MGHRA, CDR2 YSYEKL. The CDR3 has 15 amino acids. J lost 3 bases, V lost 3 bases, and 4 bases had no gene match. CDR3: CASSHTGTGGYEQYF. The CDR3 coding sequence is TGCGCCAGCAGCCACACCGGGACAGGGGGCTACGAGCAGTACTTC.

This rearrangement joins TRBV27 to TRBJ2-1; D not resolved. Germline values: CDR1 MNHEY, CDR2 SMNVEV (reference sequence). V gave up 6 bases and J gave up 9 bases, with 12 bases separating them. The CDR3 runs 12 residues. DNA of the CDR3: TGTGCCAGCAGAAAAAGCGCAACTGAGCAGTTCTTC. Residues: CASRKSATEQFF.

This clonotype was found a few times. The chain uses TRBV20-1 and TRBJ2-6; weak D call: TRBD2 (6 bases). Trimming took 0 bases from V and 2 from J, leaving 14 bases between them. Per germline, CDR1 DFQATT and CDR2 SNEGSKA (reference sequence). CDR3 length equals 17 residues. The CDR3 region is CSARDGVRGTGANVLTF. Here the CDR3 DNA reads TGCAGTGCTAGAGATGGGGTTCGGGGGACTGGGGCCAACGTCCTGACTTTC.

To note about this clonotype: A read error is possible here, since a much larger clone lies one base away. This sequence joins TRBV10-3 and TRBJ1-6; D is undetermined. The CDR3 covers 14 residues. The ends were cut back, 11 bases at V and 11 bases at J, with 22 bases in the middle. Germline V gene data show CDR1 as ENHRY and CDR2 as SYGVKD. CDR3: CASQDLSGDPPLHF. The CDR3 nucleotides are TGTGCCTCCCAGGACCTAAGTGGTGATCCACCCCTCCACTTT.

This clonotype was found once. The J gene is TRBJ1-4, the V gene TRBV20-1; 7 bases agree with TRBD1. After removal of 4 bases from V and 8 bases from J, the junction contained 1 base not matched to a gene. The CDR3 is 11 amino acids. Germline lookup yields CDR1 DFQATT and CDR2 SNEGSKA (reference sequence). The CDR3: CSANRGEKLFF. CDR3 bases: TGCAGTGCTAACAGGGGAGAAAAACTGTTTTTT.

The rearrangement uses TRBV20-1 and TRBJ2-1; D may be TRBD2 (6 bases). V lost 0 bases and J lost 6, with 12 bases in between. The CDR3 totals 14 residues. Germline V gives CDR1 DFQATT, CDR2 SNEGSKA (reference sequence). The CDR3 here is CSARDTGRRNEQFF. DNA for the CDR3: TGCAGTGCTAGAGATACGGGGAGGCGCAATGAGCAGTTCTTC.